The 18 T cell receptor beta chains below all came from one sample that was sequenced in a study of T-cell reconstitution after alpha-beta-depleted transplantation in children. Unique molecular identifiers were incorporated when the TCRbeta library was constructed. TCRdb passed the PCR reads through MiXCR, listing each CDR3 protein once. The sample includes approximately 300,000 distinct CDR3 sequences, less than 9.5% of them seen just once. Their recognized antigens are unknown. Study observations and caveats: Most T-cell counts and diversity one year after the transplant came from T cells that were newly produced.

The material sequenced was peripheral blood, taken 360 days after TCRalphabeta/CD19-depleted stem cell transplant. The receptor set was obtained from a female patient aged 2 to 10 who had a stem cell transplant for Fanconi anemia, so the T cells may come from the graft donor.

The chain couples TRBV28 to TRBJ2-5; D unclear. V was cut by 9 bases and J by 4 bases, with 15 bases left in between. Germline values: CDR1 MDHEN, CDR2 SYDVKM. The length of the CDR3 is 13 residues. In DNA form, the CDR3 reads TGTGCCAGTTTAGCCTTGGTGGGAGAGACCCAGTACTTC. Its translation is CASLALVGETQYF.

This clonotype was observed many times. This chain links TRBV28 with TRBJ1-2; the D is unclear. CDR1 is MDHEN and CDR2 is SYDVKM in the germline V gene. The V end was cut by 2 bases, the J end by 2 bases, with 15 bases between. The CDR3 is made up of 16 amino acids. The CDR3 region has the DNA TGTGCCAGCAGTTTAGTATGGCCACGAAACAACTATGGCTACACCTTC. This sequence encodes CASSLVWPRNNYGYTF.

This clonotype was seen a handful of times. V is TRBV28 and J is TRBJ2-7, with unresolved D. V gave up 6 bases and J gave up 5 bases, with 14 bases separating them. This CDR3 contains 13 residues. Germline CDR1 is MDHEN and CDR2 is SYDVKM. CDR3 nucleotides: TGTGCCAGCAGCCAAAACGCTCGGCACGAGCAGTACGTC. It codes for CASSQNARHEQYV.

The chain couples TRBV6-1 to TRBJ1-5, with D possibly matching TRBD1 (6 bases). The CDR3 runs to 14 residues. The V gene's germline CDR1 is MNHNS and CDR2 SASEGT. The ends were cut back, 4 bases at V and 6 bases at J, with 13 bases in the middle. CDR3 nucleotide sequence: TGTGCCAGCAGTGTGTCAGGGGCGCGTCAGCCCCAGCATTTT. It specifies CASSVSGARQPQHF.

This clonotype was recorded at least ten times. V gene TRBV20-1 combines with J gene TRBJ1-4, with D possibly matching TRBD1 (5 bases). CDR1 and CDR2 from the germline V gene are DFQATT and SNEGSKA (reference sequence). Between the trimmed V and J ends, which lost 6 bases and 0 bases, there was a span of 14 bases. The CDR3 contains 15 residues. The CDR3 loop reads CSALRQTATNEKLFF. CDR3 DNA: TGCAGTGCCCTCCGACAGACAGCAACTAATGAAAAACTGTTTTTT.

This clonotype was seen ten or more times. The J gene is TRBJ2-1, the V gene TRBV10-3; the D call may be TRBD1 or TRBD2 (5 bases each). Trimming left V 2 bases short and J 8 bases short, with 10 bases between. Germline assignment: CDR1 ENHRY and CDR2 SYGVKD. The CDR3 spans 13 residues. The CDR3 sequence: CAISESRDDEQFF. The CDR3, as DNA: TGTGCCATCAGTGAGAGTCGGGACGATGAGCAGTTCTTC.

This clonotype showed up many times. This chain connects TRBV2 to TRBJ2-7; D is ambiguous. Trimming stripped 7 bases from V and 2 bases from J, with 15 bases between. The CDR3 spans 14 residues. Germline V CDR1 and CDR2: SNHLY, FYNNEI. Here the CDR3 reads CASTRATLTYEQYF. CDR3 DNA sequence: TGTGCCAGCACCCGCGCTACTCTAACCTACGAGCAGTACTTC. Combining the CDR3 with reference TRBV2 and TRBJ2-7 gives the whole variable domain EPEVTQTPSHQVTQMGQEVILRCVPISNHLYFYWYRQILGQKVEFLVSFYNNEISEKSEIFDDQFSVERPDGSNFTLKIRSTKLEDSAMYFCASTRATLTYEQYFGPGTRLTVT.

This clonotype was counted many times. The V gene is TRBV6-2 or TRBV6-3, the J gene TRBJ2-1; possibly TRBD1 for D (5 bases). CDR1 and CDR2 from the germline V gene are MNHEY and SVGEGT. Trimming shortened V by 8 bases and J by 4 bases, and 18 bases separated the two germline ends. The CDR3 has 15 residues. This CDR3 reads CASRSRWQGYNEQFF. Here the CDR3 DNA reads TGTGCCAGCCGGAGTAGATGGCAGGGATACAATGAGCAGTTCTTC.

The chain combines TRBV28 with TRBJ2-4; perhaps TRBD2 as D (6 bases). This CDR3 is 14 amino acids long. Germline V lookup: CDR1 MDHEN, CDR2 SYDVKM. V lost 3 bases to trimming and J lost 7 bases, with 13 bases between them. The CDR3 DNA sequence: TGTGCCAGCAGTTTGGGGGGAAGGTTTAACATTCAGTACTTC. This gives the protein CASSLGGRFNIQYF.

The gene calls are TRBV12-3 or TRBV12-4 and TRBJ1-5; 9 bases match TRBD1. Germline trimming cut 6 bases from V and 1 base from J; bases unmatched to any gene: 4. The CDR3 has 15 residues. CDR3 region: CASRTGGASNQPQHF. Written as DNA, the CDR3 is TGTGCCAGCAGAACAGGGGGCGCAAGCAATCAGCCCCAGCATTTT.

A few counts support this clonotype. The chain has TRBV5-1 and TRBJ2-3; possibly TRBD2 for D (6 bases). The CDR3 contains 15 residues. Germline V gene data show CDR1 as SGHRS and CDR2 as YFSETQ. V shed 0 bases and J shed 3 bases, with 11 bases lying between them. In DNA, the CDR3 is TGCGCCAGCAGCTTGGTGGGGGGAATTACAGATACGCAGTATTTT. Amino acid sequence: CASSLVGGITDTQYF.

At least ten counts were recorded for this clonotype. This chain connects TRBV28 to TRBJ2-7; D gene unclear. This CDR3 comprises 13 residues. Trimming pared 2 bases from V and 7 bases from J, leaving 12 bases between. From germline, CDR1 is MDHEN and CDR2 SYDVKM. The CDR3 is CASSLTNPTEQYF. The CDR3, as DNA: TGTGCCAGCAGTTTAACAAACCCTACTGAGCAGTACTTC.

This clonotype was detected many times. This chain links TRBV7-9 with TRBJ2-2; D is ambiguous. Germline-derived CDR1 and CDR2 are SEHNR and FQNEAQ (reference sequence). The V end was cut by 1 base, the J end by 3 bases, with 6 bases between. CDR3 length equals 14 residues. This chain's CDR3 is CASSLGEDTGELFF. DNA of the CDR3: TGTGCCAGCAGCTTAGGGGAAGACACCGGGGAGCTGTTTTTT. Full variable domain (rest looked up from reference TRBV7-9 and TRBJ2-2): DTGVSQNPRHKITKRGQNVTFRCDPISEHNRLYWYRQTLGQGPEFLTYFQNEAQLEKSRLLSDRFSAERPKGSFSTLEIQRTEQGDSAMYLCASSLGEDTGELFFGEGSRLTVL.

This clonotype was recorded at least ten times. The chain combines TRBV29-1 with TRBJ2-7; D unclear. V dropped 3 bases and J dropped 0 bases, with 12 bases sitting between them. The germline V gene encodes CDR1 SQVTM and CDR2 ANQGSEA. This CDR3 is 14 amino acids long. The DNA of the CDR3 is TGCAGCGTTGACTCGGTTGGCTTCTCCTACGAGCAGTACTTC. This encodes CSVDSVGFSYEQYF.

This clonotype showed up many times. J is TRBJ1-5 and V is TRBV12-3 or TRBV12-4, with D perhaps TRBD1 (5 bases). The CDR3 totals 14 residues. Trimming cost V 3 bases and J 3 bases, with 9 bases left between them. CDR3 in amino acids: CASSFGHFNQPQHF. The DNA of the CDR3 is TGTGCCAGCAGTTTCGGACATTTCAATCAGCCCCAGCATTTT.

In this sample, this clonotype turned up many times. The chain joins TRBV12-3 or TRBV12-4 to TRBJ2-1, with 8 bases matching TRBD2. V trimming: 5 bases; J trimming: 7 bases; junction bases outside the gene matches: 7. The CDR3 is 14 amino acids. The DNA of the CDR3 is TGTGCCAGCAGTATCAGCGGGGGTACAAATGAGCAGTTCTTC. This translates into CASSISGGTNEQFF.

This clonotype turned up a few times. The genes are TRBV7-8 and TRBJ2-1; 9 nucleotides align to TRBD2. The ends lost 4 bases at V and 4 bases at J; junction bases unmatched: 11. This CDR3 spans 17 amino acids. The germline gives CDR1 SGHVS, CDR2 FQNEAQ. CDR3 region: CASSSDTLAGRYNEQFF. CDR3 sequence (DNA): TGTGCCAGCAGCTCCGATACGCTAGCGGGGCGGTACAATGAGCAGTTCTTC.

This clonotype was seen ten or more times. The chain has TRBV20-1 and TRBJ1-3; D unresolved. CDR3 length: 14 amino acids. CDR1 is DFQATT, CDR2 SNEGSKA, per germline (reference sequence). V was cut by 4 bases and J by 0 bases, with 10 bases left in between. DNA of the CDR3: TGCAGTGCTATGGGCCGCGGCTCTGGAAACACCATATATTTT. It is translated as CSAMGRGSGNTIYF.